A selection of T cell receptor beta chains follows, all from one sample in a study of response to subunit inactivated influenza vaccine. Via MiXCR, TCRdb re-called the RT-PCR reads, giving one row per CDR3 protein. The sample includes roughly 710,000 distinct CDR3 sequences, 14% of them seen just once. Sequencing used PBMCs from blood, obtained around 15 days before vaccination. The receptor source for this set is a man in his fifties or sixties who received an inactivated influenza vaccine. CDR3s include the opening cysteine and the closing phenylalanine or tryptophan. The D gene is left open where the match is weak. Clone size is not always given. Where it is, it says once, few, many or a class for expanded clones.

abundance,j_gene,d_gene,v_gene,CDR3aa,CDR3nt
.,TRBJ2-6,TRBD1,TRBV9,CASSPQGVAGANVLTF,TGTGCCAGCAGCCCACAGGGGGTAGCTGGGGCCAACGTCCTGACTTTC
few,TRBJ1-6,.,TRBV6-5,CASSYSYDQNRSPLHF,TGTGCCAGCAGTTACTCGTATGACCAGAACAGGTCACCCCTCCACTTT
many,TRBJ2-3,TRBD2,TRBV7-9,CASSLAGSTQYF,TGTGCCAGCAGCCTAGCGGGCTCGACGCAGTATTTT
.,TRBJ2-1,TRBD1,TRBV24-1,CATSEGGRQGNEQFF,TGTGCCACCAGTGAAGGGGGAAGACAGGGGAATGAGCAGTTCTTC
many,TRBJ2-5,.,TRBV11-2,CASSLPPRGQGGQETQYF,TGTGCCAGCAGCTTACCTCCCAGGGGGCAGGGGGGGCAAGAGACCCAGTACTTC
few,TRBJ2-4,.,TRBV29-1,CSVPGLAKNIQYF,TGCAGCGTTCCGGGACTAGCCAAAAACATTCAGTACTTC
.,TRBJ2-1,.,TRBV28,CASSFSRKGLYNEQFF,TGTGCCAGCAGTTTCTCCAGGAAGGGGTTATACAATGAGCAGTTCTTC
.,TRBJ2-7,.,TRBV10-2,CASKARDREQYF,TGCGCCAGCAAGGCGAGAGACCGCGAGCAGTACTTC
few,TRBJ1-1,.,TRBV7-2,CASTARGSWNTEAFF,TGTGCCAGCACCGCAAGAGGATCCTGGAACACTGAAGCTTTCTTT
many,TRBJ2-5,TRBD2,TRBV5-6,CASSLAPSGDQETQYF,TGTGCCAGCAGCTTGGCTCCTAGCGGGGACCAAGAGACCCAGTACTTC
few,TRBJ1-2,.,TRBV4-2,CASSQERRDYGYTF,TGTGCCAGCAGCCAAGAGAGGCGAGACTATGGCTACACCTTC
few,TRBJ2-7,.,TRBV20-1,CSARPHGYEQYF,TGCAGTGCTAGGCCCCATGGCTACGAGCAGTACTTC
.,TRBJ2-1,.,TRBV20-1,CSARALKRISNEQFF,TGCAGTGCTCGGGCCCTGAAGCGGATTTCCAATGAGCAGTTCTTC
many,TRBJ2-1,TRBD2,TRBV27,CASSLGVGWRGGRNEQFF,TGTGCCAGCAGTTTAGGTGTCGGGTGGCGGGGGGGCCGGAATGAGCAGTTCTTC
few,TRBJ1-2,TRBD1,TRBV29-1,CSVAGQGTSGYTF,TGCAGCGTTGCGGGACAGGGGACATCGGGCTACACCTTC
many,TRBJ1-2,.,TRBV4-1,CASSQGEGFNYGYTF,TGCGCCAGCAGCCAAGGAGAGGGATTCAACTATGGCTACACCTTC